This T cell receptor beta chain was sequenced in a study of blood T cells in healthy people across ages. The CDR3 has 15 amino acids. With 1 base removed from V and 8 bases from J, the gap between germline ends came to 17 bases. Germline V gene sequence: CDR1 LGHNA, CDR2 YSLEER. Next came a second PCR, run for about 6 to 12 cycles, which used a sample-barcoded 5' primer along with a J-beta primer mix. TCRdb passed the 5' RACE reads through MiXCR, listing each CDR3 protein once. Found here are 1.5 million to 2 million distinct CDR3 sequences, around 42% of them singletons; the top ten hold around 23%.

The specimen was blood. This clonotype was obtained from a human donor in good health. This chain links TRBV4-3 with TRBJ1-2; weak D call: TRBD1 (5 bases). The CDR3 sequence is CASSQGSSGYEGYTF. DNA for the CDR3: TGCGCCAGCAGCCAAGGCTCTTCAGGGTACGAGGGCTACACCTTC.